These T cell receptor beta chains were read from a single sample in a study of CD8 T cells in Susac syndrome. Each CDR3 protein is one row after TCRdb ran MiXCR on the immunoSEQ multiplex PCR reads. The table lists roughly 400,000 distinct CDR3 sequences, 75% to 90% of them singletons. Sequenced input: CD8+ T cells from PBMCs. The origin of the receptors is a human donor with multiple sclerosis. Each CDR3 is given with its conserved first and last residue. D genes are given only for firm matches. Not every row has a clone size; where given, it reads once, few, many or a size class.

CDR3aa: CASSQARYSGANVLTF
CDR3nt: TGCGCCAGCAGCCAAGCCCGGTACTCTGGGGCCAACGTCCTGACTTTC
len: 16
abundance: NA
d_gene: NA
j_gene: TRBJ2-6
v_gene: TRBV4-1

CDR3aa: CASSLVRGAPNTGELFF
CDR3nt: TGTGCCAGCAGCTTAGTACGGGGGGCTCCGAACACCGGGGAGCTGTTTTTT
len: 17
abundance: once
d_gene: NA
j_gene: TRBJ2-2
v_gene: TRBV7-6

CDR3aa: CSASLTGWSSYEQYF
CDR3nt: TGCAGTGCTAGCCTAACCGGGTGGTCCTCCTACGAGCAGTACTTC
len: 15
abundance: NA
d_gene: NA
j_gene: TRBJ2-7
v_gene: TRBV20-1

CDR3aa: CASSPDRVDYHSTDTQYF
CDR3nt: TGTGCCAGCAGCCCCGACAGGGTCGATTACCATAGCACAGATACGCAGTATTTT
len: 18
abundance: NA
d_gene: TRBD1
j_gene: TRBJ2-3
v_gene: TRBV7-6

CDR3aa: CASSLNMQETQYF
CDR3nt: TGTGCCAGCAGTTTAAACATGCAAGAGACCCAGTACTTC
len: 13
abundance: NA
d_gene: NA
j_gene: TRBJ2-5
v_gene: TRBV27

CDR3aa: CAISRDRSYEQYF
CDR3nt: TGTGCCATCAGTCGGGACAGGAGTTACGAGCAGTACTTC
len: 13
abundance: NA
d_gene: TRBD1
j_gene: TRBJ2-7
v_gene: TRBV10-3

CDR3aa: CASGLPGQTIEQYF
CDR3nt: TGTGCTAGTGGACTTCCGGGACAGACCATCGAGCAGTACTTC
len: 14
abundance: NA
d_gene: TRBD1
j_gene: TRBJ2-7
v_gene: TRBV12-5

CDR3aa: CSVELNVPEWLAGANEQFF
CDR3nt: TGCAGCGTTGAATTGAATGTCCCCGAATGGCTAGCGGGAGCCAATGAGCAGTTCTTC
len: 19
abundance: NA
d_gene: TRBD2
j_gene: TRBJ2-1
v_gene: TRBV29-1

CDR3aa: CASSYSQLGFDGYTF
CDR3nt: TGTGCCAGCAGTTACTCGCAATTAGGGTTTGATGGCTACACCTTC
len: 15
abundance: NA
d_gene: NA
j_gene: TRBJ1-2
v_gene: TRBV6-5

CDR3aa: CATSRDPRGAGGEQYF
CDR3nt: TGTGCCACCAGCAGAGATCCCCGGGGGGCAGGAGGGGAGCAGTACTTC
len: 16
abundance: NA
d_gene: NA
j_gene: TRBJ2-7
v_gene: TRBV15

CDR3aa: CASSQDSGGYNEQFF
CDR3nt: TGTGCCAGCAGCCAAGATAGCGGGGGGTACAATGAGCAGTTCTTC
len: 15
abundance: NA
d_gene: TRBD2
j_gene: TRBJ2-1
v_gene: TRBV4-2

CDR3aa: CASSFGGTTGDTQYF
CDR3nt: TGTGCCAGCAGCTTCGGCGGGACTACCGGGGATACGCAGTATTTT
len: 15
abundance: NA
d_gene: TRBD2
j_gene: TRBJ2-3
v_gene: TRBV5-6

CDR3aa: CASSQDLEGGEQFF
CDR3nt: TGTGCCAGCAGCCAAGATCTCGAAGGGGGTGAGCAGTTCTTC
len: 14
abundance: NA
d_gene: NA
j_gene: TRBJ2-1
v_gene: TRBV3-1

CDR3aa: CSVVPGSGANVLTF
CDR3nt: TGCAGCGTTGTCCCAGGTTCTGGGGCCAACGTCCTGACTTTC
len: 14
abundance: few
d_gene: NA
j_gene: TRBJ2-6
v_gene: TRBV29-1

CDR3aa: CSASNPYEQYF
CDR3nt: TGCAGTGCTAGTAATCCCTACGAGCAGTACTTC
len: 11
abundance: few
d_gene: NA
j_gene: TRBJ2-7
v_gene: TRBV20-1

CDR3aa: CASSFGNNYEQYF
CDR3nt: TGTGCCAGCAGCTTCGGGAATAACTACGAGCAGTACTTC
len: 13
abundance: NA
d_gene: NA
j_gene: TRBJ2-7
v_gene: TRBV11-2

CDR3aa: CSSSPLGLTSGRDNEQFF
CDR3nt: TGTAGCAGCAGCCCTCTCGGCCTTACTAGCGGGAGAGACAATGAGCAGTTCTTC
len: 18
abundance: NA
d_gene: TRBD2
j_gene: TRBJ2-1
v_gene: TRBV7-8

CDR3aa: CASSEQGGRNQPQHF
CDR3nt: TGTGCCAGCAGTGAACAAGGGGGACGCAATCAGCCCCAGCATTTT
len: 15
abundance: NA
d_gene: NA
j_gene: TRBJ1-5
v_gene: TRBV6-1

CDR3aa: CASSLNLGNYEQYF
CDR3nt: TGTGCCAGCAGCTTGAATCTCGGTAACTACGAGCAGTACTTC
len: 14
abundance: once
d_gene: NA
j_gene: TRBJ2-7
v_gene: TRBV7-9

CDR3aa: CASSDDREALGAEAFF
CDR3nt: TGTGCCAGCAGTGACGACAGGGAGGCCCTTGGGGCTGAAGCTTTCTTT
len: 16
abundance: NA
d_gene: TRBD1
j_gene: TRBJ1-1
v_gene: TRBV6-1

CDR3aa: CASSQDPGAGELFF
CDR3nt: TGTGCCAGCAGCCAAGATCCCGGAGCCGGGGAGCTGTTTTTT
len: 14
abundance: NA
d_gene: NA
j_gene: TRBJ2-2
v_gene: TRBV3-1

CDR3aa: CASRYRDNPLYEQYF
CDR3nt: TGTGCCAGCAGGTACCGGGACAATCCGCTCTACGAGCAGTACTTC
len: 15
abundance: NA
d_gene: NA
j_gene: TRBJ2-7
v_gene: TRBV28

CDR3aa: CASSQERVTGEKLFF
CDR3nt: TGCGCCAGCAGCCAAGAACGTGTAACGGGTGAAAAACTGTTTTTT
len: 15
abundance: NA
d_gene: NA
j_gene: TRBJ1-4
v_gene: TRBV4-1

CDR3aa: CASLTNEQYF
CDR3nt: TGTGCCAGTCTGACCAACGAGCAGTACTTC
len: 10
abundance: few
d_gene: NA
j_gene: TRBJ2-7
v_gene: TRBV27

CDR3aa: CASSPSDRPNIQYF
CDR3nt: TGTGCCAGCAGTCCTTCAGACCGCCCCAACATTCAGTACTTC
len: 14
abundance: NA
d_gene: NA
j_gene: TRBJ2-4
v_gene: TRBV6-5

CDR3aa: CASSWTGGAELFF
CDR3nt: TGCGCCAGCAGCTGGACAGGGGGCGCGGAACTGTTTTTT
len: 13
abundance: once
d_gene: TRBD1
j_gene: TRBJ1-4
v_gene: TRBV5-1